This paragraph covers one T cell receptor beta chain sequence. The germline CDR1 and CDR2 sequences are SQVTM and ANQGSEA. The junction had 4 bases not matched to a gene; V was cut back by 5 bases and J by 1 base. This CDR3 region has 13 residues. TCR beta sequences were obtained from blood CD8+ and CD4+ T cells. This sample is drawn from a study of CD8 T cells in Susac syndrome. Reverse transcription of 0.5 to 1 ug RNA was performed with random hexamers. The immunoSEQ assay covered 54 Vbeta and 13 Jbeta segments for CDR3. TCRdb called the immunoSEQ multiplex PCR reads again in MiXCR, with one record for every CDR3 protein. This sample carries roughly 180,000 distinct CDR3 sequences, approximately 94% of them seen once, and the ten largest clones take more than 0.1%.

This receptor was identified in a human donor in good health. V is TRBV29-1 and J is TRBJ2-5, with 7 bases fitting TRBD2. The source material was CD4+ T cells from PBMCs. CDR3 loop: CSVLPSGQETQYF. The CDR3 DNA reads as TGCAGCGTTTTGCCTAGCGGCCAAGAGACCCAGTACTTC.